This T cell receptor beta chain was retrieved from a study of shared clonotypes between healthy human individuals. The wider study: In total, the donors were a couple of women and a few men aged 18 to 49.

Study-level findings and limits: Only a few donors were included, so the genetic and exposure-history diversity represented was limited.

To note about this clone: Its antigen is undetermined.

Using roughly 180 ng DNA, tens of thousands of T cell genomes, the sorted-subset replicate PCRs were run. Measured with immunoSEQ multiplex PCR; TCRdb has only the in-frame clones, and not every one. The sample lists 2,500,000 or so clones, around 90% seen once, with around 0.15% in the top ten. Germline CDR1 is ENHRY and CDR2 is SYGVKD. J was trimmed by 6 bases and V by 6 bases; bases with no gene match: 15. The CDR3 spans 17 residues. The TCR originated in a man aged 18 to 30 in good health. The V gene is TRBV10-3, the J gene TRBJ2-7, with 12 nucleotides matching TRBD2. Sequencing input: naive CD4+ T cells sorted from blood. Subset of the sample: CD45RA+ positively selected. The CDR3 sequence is CAIRTIPLAGGPGEQYF. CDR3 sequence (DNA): TGTGCCATCAGAACAATTCCCCTAGCGGGAGGGCCGGGCGAGCAGTACTTC.